This section outlines one T cell receptor beta chain sequence together with its context. The sample originates from a study of blood T cell repertoires in COVID-19. Whole-study context: Whether acute or convalescent, the COVID-19 samples came from the United States, Italy and Spain.

The CDR3 consists of 15 residues. V dropped 5 bases and J dropped 6 bases, with 16 bases sitting between them. Germline-derived CDR1 and CDR2 are SGHNT and YENEEA. Sequencing was performed with immunoSEQ multiplex PCR; in TCRdb, only in-frame clones are kept and a portion is missing. The repertoire consists of some 100,000 clones, with approximately 75% occurring once and the leading ten covering 10% to 15%. The origin of this receptor is a human donor in a cohort sampled during active COVID-19. V and J are TRBV11-3 and TRBJ2-2; maybe TRBD1 (5 bases). The material sequenced was peripheral blood. Here the CDR3 DNA reads TGTGCCAGCAGCCAAGGGAACAGGATCCCCGGGGAGCTGTTTTTT. The encoded protein is CASSQGNRIPGELFF. The whole variable domain, filled in from reference TRBV11-3 and TRBJ2-2, reads EAGVVQSPRYKIIEKKQPVAFWCNPISGHNTLYWYLQNLGQGPELLIRYENEEAVDDSQLPKDRFSAERLKGVDSTLKIQPAELGDSAVYLCASSQGNRIPGELFFGEGSRLTVL.